This T cell receptor (beta chain) was identified during a study of cytomegalovirus exposure and HLA in healthy donors. Study results and caveats: CMV serostatus was the only recorded immune exposure for donors.

The study ran its PCR with 60 Vbeta and 13 Jbeta primers. Clones were sequenced by immunoSEQ multiplex PCR, and TCRdb holds only the in-frame ones, with some missing. The table has over 150,000 clones, about two thirds seen once. This clone was seen a handful of times. The antigen is not known. CDR1 and CDR2 (germline): MNHNS, SASEGT. This CDR3 is built from 15 residues. V dropped 1 base and J dropped 6 bases, with 16 bases sitting between them. The genes are TRBV6-1 and TRBJ2-7; the D is unclear. The sample consisted of PBMCs. The sequence was collected from a woman aged 25-40 years in good health and CMV-seronegative. The CDR3 is CASSEVAAAESEQYF. Here the CDR3 DNA reads TGTGCCAGCAGTGAAGTTGCAGCTGCGGAATCCGAGCAGTACTTC.